Detailed here is one T cell receptor beta chain. The sample comes from a study of control samples from healthy donors and cancer patients. Sequenced by immunoSEQ multiplex PCR; TCRdb stores in-frame clones only, minus some. This table has roughly 69,000 clones, 83% appearing once. Germline loops: CDR1 SGHVS, CDR2 FQNEAQ. This CDR3 has 14 residues. Trimming took off 3 bases at V and 2 bases at J, with 10 bases between the two ends. Sequencing was carried out using blood. This clonotype was sampled from a man between 60 and 75 years old in good health. This chain links TRBV7-8 with TRBJ2-5; D might be TRBD1 (5 bases). CDR3 coding DNA: TGTGCCAGCAGCTTCAGGGATCGGCAAGAGACCCAGTACTTC. It specifies CASSFRDRQETQYF. Full variable domain (remainder filled in from reference TRBV7-8 and TRBJ2-5): GAGVSQSPRYKVAKRGQDVALRCDPISGHVSLFWYQQALGQGPEFLTYFQNEAQLDKSGLPSDRFFAERPEGSVSTLKIQRTQQEDSAVYLCASSFRDRQETQYFGPGTRLLVL.